This T cell receptor beta chain was profiled in a study of human T cells and chemical hapten exposure. The overall study: Alopecia areata, totalis or universalis affected patients who were mostly female. Overall study results and limits: Donors in the study had alopecia, meaning their immune response may differ from healthy people's. With DPC sensitization, TCRs exceeding 1 in 1000 frequency showed no change.

The length of the CDR3 is 14 residues. V trimming: 7 bases; J trimming: 2 bases; junction bases outside the gene matches: 5. Concerning this clonotype itself: Its antigen is unidentified.

Library preparation tagged each individual cDNA molecule with a unique molecular identifier. TCRdb itself ran the RACE reads through MiXCR, one entry per CDR3 protein. The sample holds approximately 90,000 distinct CDR3 sequences, about an eighth seen once. Time point specified: patch test 1, 2 weeks after DPC sensitization. Treatment denoted: therapeutic diphenylcyclopropenone sensitization with weekly scalp DPC. The input for sequencing was whole blood, taken in connection with sensitization to the hapten diphenylcyclopropenone (DPC). This clonotype was sampled from a woman in her thirties or forties with alopecia areata. Some clones in this sample may be carry-over from other donors' samples. The chain is built from TRBV12-3 or TRBV12-4 and TRBJ2-1; 7 bases align to TRBD1. The CDR3 sequence is CASTKTGPYNEQFF. CDR3 coding DNA: TGTGCCAGCACTAAGACAGGGCCCTACAATGAGCAGTTCTTC.